What follows are 17 T cell receptor beta chains derived from one specimen sequenced in a study of type 1 regulatory T cells. TCRdb analysed the reads with MiXCR anew, one entry per CDR3 protein. The table lists tens of thousands of distinct CDR3 sequences, less than 25% of them singletons. The study, taken as a whole, reports: Compared with non-Tr1 cells, Tr1 cells showed a narrower TCR repertoire.

Antigens for these TCRs are unknown. Material: cultured type 1 regulatory T (Tr1) cells, either the whole culture or a sorted fraction (not recorded which). The source of these receptors is a human donor in good health.

The gene calls are TRBV28 and TRBJ1-1; possibly TRBD1 for D (5 bases). This CDR3 has 11 residues. Trimming removed 6 bases at V and 10 bases at J, with 12 bases between. Looked up from germline, CDR1 is MDHEN and CDR2 is SYDVKM. The CDR3 DNA reads as TGTGCCAGCAGATCCACCGGGACAGCTTTCTTT. Protein product: CASRSTGTAFF.

This clonotype was seen more than once but under ten times. The chain couples TRBV6-5 to TRBJ2-6, with 7 positions matching TRBD1. CDR3 length: 15 residues. Per the germline V gene, CDR1 is MNHEY and CDR2 is SVGAGI. J was trimmed by 3 bases and V by 5 bases; bases with no gene match: 4. The chain's CDR3 is CASSAHRGGANVLTF. CDR3 nucleotide sequence: TGTGCCAGCAGTGCACACAGGGGTGGGGCCAACGTCCTGACTTTC.

The sample holds a few counts of this clonotype. The V gene is TRBV6-1, the J gene TRBJ1-1; D remains ambiguous. The CDR3 length is 15 residues. The germline CDR1 and CDR2 sequences are MNHNS and SASEGT. The germline V and J ends were trimmed by 7 bases and 1 base, with 16 bases remaining between them. The CDR3 bases are TGTGCCAGCAATTTACGCGTGGGTTCGAACACTGAAGCTTTCTTT. It translates to CASNLRVGSNTEAFF.

This clonotype showed up just a few times. The chain has TRBV12-3 or TRBV12-4 and TRBJ2-1; 10 nucleotides agree with TRBD2. The CDR3 has 16 amino acids. The V and J ends lost 6 bases and 8 bases, in that order; junction bases with no gene match: 13. The CDR3 is CASRKWGLANVYEQFF. CDR3 DNA: TGTGCCAGCAGGAAATGGGGACTAGCGAATGTCTATGAGCAGTTCTTC.

This sequence joins TRBV12-3 or TRBV12-4 and TRBJ1-5; D gene uncertain. Trimming took off 3 bases at V and 4 bases at J, with 7 bases between the two ends. The CDR3 has 13 amino acids. The CDR3 loop reads CASSLWQNQPQHF. The CDR3 region has the DNA TGTGCCAGCAGTTTGTGGCAGAATCAGCCCCAGCATTTT.

As concerns this clonotype: The junction shows a germline mismatch at one end, possibly a read error. This chain joins TRBV5-1 and TRBJ2-3; TRBD2 matches at 13 bases. This CDR3 region has 14 residues. Germline V gene lookup returns CDR1 SGHRS and CDR2 YFSETQ. The CDR3 loop is CASSLLAGGDTQYF. As DNA, the CDR3 is TGCGCCAGCAGCTTACTAGCGGGAGGGGATACGCAGTATTTC.

The chain has TRBV6-2 or TRBV6-3 and TRBJ2-7, with TRBD2 identical over 13 bases. CDR3 length: 17 residues. The germline CDR1 and CDR2 sequences are MNHEY and SVGEGT. The V and J ends lost 0 bases and 4 bases, in that order; junction bases with no gene match: 6. CDR3 residues: CASSYSLGTSGEYEQYF. The DNA for the CDR3 is TGTGCCAGCAGTTACTCGCTCGGGACTAGCGGGGAATACGAGCAGTACTTC.

This rearrangement joins TRBV18 to TRBJ1-4, with 7 nucleotides matching TRBD1. From germline, CDR1 is KGHSH and CDR2 LQKENI. The CDR3 is made up of 14 amino acids. J was trimmed by 4 bases and V by 3 bases; bases with no gene match: 2. CDR3 sequence reads: CASSPGTDNEKLFF. CDR3 sequence (DNA): TGTGCCAGCTCACCGGGGACAGATAATGAAAAACTGTTTTTT.

The rearrangement uses TRBV5-6 and TRBJ2-2, with TRBD2 matching 12 bases. CDR1 SGHDT and CDR2 YYEEEE come from the germline V gene. The J segment lost 2 bases and the V segment lost 3 bases, leaving 5 bases of the junction unmatched. The CDR3 covers 17 residues. The chain's CDR3 is CASSSAGLAGNTGELFF. CDR3 DNA: TGTGCCAGCAGCTCCGCTGGACTAGCGGGAAACACCGGGGAGCTGTTTTTT.

This clonotype was detected only a few times. The V gene is TRBV18, the J gene TRBJ1-1; tentative D call: TRBD1 (5 bases). The CDR3 is 12 residues long. CDR1 is KGHSH, CDR2 LQKENI, per germline. Trimming removed 6 bases from V and 9 bases from J, with 14 bases in between. In nucleotides, the CDR3 is TGTGCCAGCTCCCCCGACAGAGACAAAGCTTTCTTT. The encoded protein is CASSPDRDKAFF.

This clonotype has only a few counts. V is TRBV18 and J is TRBJ2-5; D gene uncertain. V was shortened by 2 bases and J by 5 bases, with 15 bases between the two germline ends. Germline-derived CDR1 and CDR2 are KGHSH and LQKENI. The CDR3 sequence is 15 residues long. The CDR3 sequence is CASSPIRASGETQYF. The CDR3 region has the DNA TGTGCCAGCTCACCAATTAGGGCGTCCGGGGAGACCCAGTACTTC. The whole variable domain, filled in from reference TRBV18 and TRBJ2-5, reads NAGVMQNPRHLVRRRGQEARLRCSPMKGHSHVYWYRQLPEEGLKFMVYLQKENIIDESGMPKERFSAEFPKEGPSILRIQQVVRGDSAAYFCASSPIRASGETQYFGPGTRLLVL.

The chain joins TRBV6-4 to TRBJ2-4; D possibly corresponds to TRBD1 (7 bases). The V gene's germline CDR1 is MRHNA and CDR2 SNTAGT. Trimming stripped 0 bases from V and 0 bases from J, with 21 bases between. The CDR3 length is 20 residues. The CDR3 DNA follows: TGTGCCAGCAGTGACTCACCGACAGGGCTAGCGATTCTAGCCAAAAACATTCAGTACTTC. Encoded protein: CASSDSPTGLAILAKNIQYF.

This rearrangement joins TRBV7-9 to TRBJ2-5; tentative D call: TRBD2 (6 bases). V shed 0 bases and J shed 2 bases, with 10 bases lying between them. Germline V gene sequence: CDR1 SEHNR, CDR2 FQNEAQ (reference sequence). There are 15 residues in the CDR3. Here the CDR3 reads CASSLAGGSQETQYF. The CDR3 DNA is TGTGCCAGCAGCTTAGCGGGAGGATCTCAAGAGACCCAGTACTTC.

This clonotype was seen only a few times. This chain joins TRBV5-8 and TRBJ1-1; no clear D. The V end lost 0 bases, the J end lost 3 bases, and 6 bases lay between the germline ends. Per germline, CDR1 SGHTS and CDR2 YDEGEE. This CDR3 contains 13 residues. CDR3 in amino acids: CASSLDRDTEAFF. The CDR3 bases are TGTGCCAGCAGCTTGGATCGGGACACTGAAGCTTTCTTT.

This clonotype was detected many times. CDR3 residues: CASRLAGAYEQYF. The CDR3 DNA follows: TGTGCCAGCAGACTAGCGGGAGCCTACGAGCAGTACTTC. The rearrangement links TRBV6-2 or TRBV6-3 to TRBJ2-7, with 11 bases lining up with TRBD2. Germline V gives CDR1 MNHEY, CDR2 SVGEGT. The CDR3 length is 13 residues. J was trimmed by 2 bases and V by 6 bases; bases with no gene match: 0.

The genes are TRBV5-1 and TRBJ2-1; 7 positions match TRBD2. The germline gives CDR1 SGHRS, CDR2 YFSETQ. This CDR3 comprises 14 residues. V lost 4 bases to trimming and J lost 6 bases; unmatched junction nucleotides: 7. In DNA form, the CDR3 reads TGCGCCAGCAGCGTCGGGGGGACTTCCAATGAGCAGTTCTTC. It encodes CASSVGGTSNEQFF.

The chain couples TRBV9 to TRBJ2-1; D is ambiguous. CDR3 length: 12 residues. The V end lost 4 bases, the J end lost 4 bases, and 6 bases lay between the germline ends. Germline lookup yields CDR1 SGDLS and CDR2 YYNGEE. In DNA form, the CDR3 reads TGTGCCAGCAGCAAGAGTTACAATGAGCAGTTCTTC. Encoded protein: CASSKSYNEQFF.